The 28 T cell receptor beta chains given below trace back to one sample, sequenced in a study of PD-L1 blockade in urothelial cancer. Time point of the sample: pretreatment peripheral blood. Measured with immunoSEQ multiplex PCR; TCRdb has only the in-frame clones, and not every one. This sample has tens of thousands of clones, with about 83% found just once. Source: PBMCs, taken around atezolizumab (anti-PD-L1) treatment. The receptors originated from a woman in her sixties or seventies with urothelial cancer.

The chain combines TRBV19 with TRBJ1-1, with no clear D. The ends were cut back, 3 bases at V and 1 base at J, with 6 bases in the middle. Germline V gene lookup returns CDR1 LNHDA and CDR2 SQIVND (reference sequence). The CDR3 sequence is 13 residues long. CDR3 protein: CASSMEGNTEAFF. CDR3 DNA sequence: TGTGCCAGTAGTATGGAGGGGAACACTGAAGCTTTCTTT.

The rearrangement links TRBV7-9 to TRBJ2-7; TRBD2 aligns across 7 bases. The CDR3 totals 14 residues. The germline V gene encodes CDR1 SEHNR and CDR2 FQNEAQ (reference sequence). The V gene end was trimmed by 5 bases and the J gene end by 2 bases; junction bases not matched to a gene: 6. The CDR3 is CASSASGTTYEQYF. In DNA, the CDR3 is TGTGCCAGCAGCGCCTCCGGGACTACCTACGAGCAGTACTTC.

V usage is TRBV18 and J usage is TRBJ1-1; 9 bases are a match to TRBD1. Per germline, CDR1 KGHSH and CDR2 LQKENI. J was trimmed by 6 bases and V by 3 bases; bases with no gene match: 14. The CDR3 length is 17 residues. CDR3 DNA: TGTGCCAGCTCACCCGTGACGAACAGGGGGCGCGAGGCTGAAGCTTTCTTT. Its translation is CASSPVTNRGREAEAFF.

This chain connects TRBV10-3 to TRBJ2-5; 9 bases agree with TRBD1. Germline CDR1 and CDR2: ENHRY and SYGVKD. V lost 2 bases and J lost 5; bases outside the gene matches: 3. The CDR3 spans 14 residues. The DNA of the CDR3 is TGTGCCATCAGTGAGGGGGACAGGGCGGAGACCCAGTACTTC. It specifies CAISEGDRAETQYF.

The chain carries TRBV12-1 and TRBJ2-7; the table's D call TRBD2 went unverified against the DNA. TRBV12-1 is a known pseudogene. The CDR3 has 16 amino acids. CDR3 coding DNA: TGTGCCAGCAGCTTTTTGCCGGAACGGGAACCCTACGAGCAGTACTTC. It yields the protein CASSFLPEREPYEQYF.

For the CDR3, the DNA is TGTGCCAGCAGCGCTTTGGGGACAGCCTACAATGAGCAGTTCTTC. Translated: CASSALGTAYNEQFF. This rearrangement joins TRBV5-6 to TRBJ2-1; 7 bases match TRBD1. CDR1 is SGHDT and CDR2 is YYEEEE in the germline V gene. J was trimmed by 2 bases and V by 4 bases; bases with no gene match: 6. This CDR3 has 15 residues.

The gene calls are TRBV11-2 and TRBJ2-3; TRBD2 matches at 10 bases. This CDR3 has 16 amino acids. V lost 4 bases to trimming and J lost 4 bases; unmatched junction nucleotides: 8. The germline gives CDR1 SGHAT, CDR2 FQNNGV. The CDR3: CASSSRTSGSPDTQYF. The CDR3 coding sequence is TGTGCCAGCAGCTCGAGGACTAGCGGCAGCCCAGATACGCAGTATTTT.

V and J are TRBV20-1 and TRBJ2-7; 7 positions agree with TRBD1. With V trimmed by 8 bases and J by 7 bases, 8 bases remained unmatched. The length of the CDR3 is 11 residues. CDR1 and CDR2 (germline): DFQATT, SNEGSKA (reference sequence). CDR3 loop: CSTTGVEEQYF. CDR3 coding DNA: TGCAGTACAACAGGGGTAGAGGAGCAGTACTTC.

The J gene is TRBJ1-3, the V gene TRBV14; D gene unclear. This CDR3 region has 15 residues. Germline CDR1 and CDR2: SGHDN and FVKESK. V dropped 6 bases and J dropped 0 bases, with 12 bases sitting between them. The CDR3 region is CASREGWYSGNTIYF. In DNA, the CDR3 is TGTGCCAGCAGGGAGGGCTGGTACTCTGGAAACACCATATATTTT.

The chain uses TRBV9 and TRBJ2-3; 8 positions agree with TRBD2. The J segment lost 6 bases and the V segment lost 4 bases, leaving 19 bases of the junction unmatched. The CDR3 length is 18 residues. Looked up from germline, CDR1 is SGDLS and CDR2 is YYNGEE. In nucleotides, the CDR3 is TGTGCCAGCAGCACTAGCCCCCAAGATAGCGGGGTCGGGGATACGCAGTATTTT. This sequence encodes CASSTSPQDSGVGDTQYF.

The chain links TRBV27 to TRBJ2-3, with 9 bases aligning to TRBD1. The CDR3 length is 14 residues. Germline assignment: CDR1 MNHEY and CDR2 SMNVEV (reference sequence). The ends lost 6 bases at V and 3 bases at J; junction bases unmatched: 4. CDR3 residues: CASSPDRGTDTQYF. The CDR3 region has the DNA TGTGCCAGCAGCCCGGACAGGGGTACAGATACGCAGTATTTT.

This chain uses TRBV28 with TRBJ2-7, with 15 bases matching TRBD2. The CDR3 is 21 residues long. V was clipped by 7 bases and J by 0 bases; unmatched bases: 19. From germline, CDR1 is MDHEN and CDR2 SYDVKM. The CDR3 reads CASIRRDVGGLAGGLSYEQYF. Written as DNA, the CDR3 is TGTGCCAGCATCAGAAGAGACGTGGGGGGACTAGCGGGAGGCCTCTCCTACGAGCAGTACTTC.

The V call is TRBV18, the J call TRBJ1-5; 9 bases line up with TRBD1. Germline CDR1 is KGHSH and CDR2 is LQKENI. V was pared by 2 bases and J by 7 bases, with 3 bases of the junction left unmatched. The CDR3 runs to 14 residues. The CDR3: CASSPGTGNQPQHF. CDR3 coding DNA: TGTGCCAGCTCACCAGGGACAGGGAACCAGCCCCAGCATTTT.

V gene TRBV10-1 combines with J gene TRBJ2-1, with D unclear. The CDR3 runs 15 residues. Trimming removed 2 bases from V and 6 bases from J, with 14 bases in between. In germline, CDR1 is WNHNN, CDR2 SYGVQD (reference sequence). This CDR3 reads CASSEDHLPGNEQFF. The CDR3 DNA reads TGCGCCAGCAGTGAGGACCACCTCCCGGGCAATGAGCAGTTCTTC.

This sequence joins TRBV28 and TRBJ2-7; D is perhaps TRBD1 (5 bases). CDR3 length: 14 amino acids. Germline V gives CDR1 MDHEN, CDR2 SYDVKM. The ends were cut back, 5 bases at V and 3 bases at J, with 14 bases in the middle. This chain's CDR3 is CASSQTGSLYEQYF. The CDR3 nucleotides are TGTGCCAGCAGTCAAACAGGAAGTCTCTACGAGCAGTACTTC.

With respect to this clone: One end of the junction does not line up with germline, which may come from a read error. The chain is built from TRBV6-1 and TRBJ2-1; tentative D call: TRBD2 (6 bases). Looked up from germline, CDR1 is MNHNS and CDR2 is SASEGT. CDR3 size: 13 residues. The CDR3 DNA sequence: TGTGCCTGCAGTTTAGCGGACTACAATGAGCAGTTCTTC. It encodes CACSLADYNEQFF.

This sequence joins TRBV15 and TRBJ1-2; 10 bases align to TRBD1. V lost 1 base and J lost 4; bases outside the gene matches: 12. The CDR3 extends over 18 amino acids. Germline V gene lookup returns CDR1 LNHNV and CDR2 YYDKDF (reference sequence). In DNA, the CDR3 is TGTGCCACCAGCAGAGCTCTACCCGGGACAGGGGATGGCTATGGCTACACCTTC. Its protein is CATSRALPGTGDGYGYTF.

V is TRBV4-3 and J is TRBJ1-3; TRBD1 is a possible D gene (6 bases). The germline V and J ends were trimmed by 1 base and 9 bases, with 13 bases remaining between them. Looked up from germline, CDR1 is LGHNA and CDR2 is YSLEER. The length of the CDR3 is 14 residues. The CDR3 DNA follows: TGCGCCAGCAGCCAAGCACAGGGCCTCGGCACCATATATTTT. Its protein is CASSQAQGLGTIYF.

The V and J genes are TRBV18 and TRBJ1-2; 8 bases are a match to TRBD1. Looked up from germline, CDR1 is KGHSH and CDR2 is LQKENI. V trimming: 6 bases; J trimming: 4 bases; junction bases outside the gene matches: 7. The CDR3 sequence is 14 residues long. The CDR3 bases are TGTGCCAGCTCCCCAGGGGGCGCCGTCTATGGCTACACCTTC. This sequence encodes CASSPGGAVYGYTF.

The chain recombines TRBV9 with TRBJ2-1; 8 bases line up with TRBD1. Per germline, CDR1 SGDLS and CDR2 YYNGEE. With V trimmed by 1 base and J by 9 bases, 12 bases remained unmatched. This CDR3 region has 16 residues. CDR3 coding DNA: TGTGCCAGCAGCGTATTCCCAAAGGGACAGGAGGGTGAGCAGTTCTTC. It is translated as CASSVFPKGQEGEQFF.

The V and J genes are TRBV19 and TRBJ2-5, with 8 bases aligning to TRBD1. The CDR3 covers 15 residues. J gave up 1 base and V 7 bases, and 8 bases lay outside the gene matches. Germline V gene sequence: CDR1 LNHDA, CDR2 SQIVND (reference sequence). CDR3 region: CASTPGGLIQETQYF. The DNA for the CDR3 is TGTGCCAGTACCCCAGGGGGCTTGATCCAAGAGACCCAGTACTTC.

The V call is TRBV10-3, the J call TRBJ1-3; D ambiguous. The CDR3 length is 11 residues. The germline V and J ends were trimmed by 6 bases and 10 bases, with 10 bases remaining between them. The V gene's germline CDR1 is ENHRY and CDR2 SYGVKD. The CDR3 sequence is CAISPGGTIYF. The CDR3 DNA reads TGTGCCATCAGCCCAGGTGGGACCATATATTTT.

This clone was seen just once. The V and J genes are TRBV28 and TRBJ2-7, with 12 positions matching TRBD2. Germline V gene lookup returns CDR1 MDHEN and CDR2 SYDVKM. V dropped 6 bases and J dropped 7; count of bases not matched to a gene: 10. CDR3 length equals 15 residues. CDR3 in amino acids: CASSPGTSGSREQYF. Written as DNA, the CDR3 is TGTGCCAGCAGCCCCGGGACTAGCGGGTCTCGGGAGCAGTACTTC.

This chain connects TRBV11-2 to TRBJ2-3, with a tentative D call TRBD2 (5 bases). V shed 0 bases and J shed 3 bases, with 16 bases lying between them. The CDR3 spans 17 residues. The V gene's germline CDR1 is SGHAT and CDR2 FQNNGV. CDR3 in DNA: TGTGCCAGCAGCTTAGATCGGGCGGGTAGGAGAACAGATACGCAGTATTTT. This gives the protein CASSLDRAGRRTDTQYF.

V gene TRBV2 combines with J gene TRBJ1-1, with unresolved D. CDR1 is SNHLY and CDR2 is FYNNEI in the germline V gene. V was shortened by 4 bases and J by 3 bases, with 12 bases between the two germline ends. The CDR3 has 14 amino acids. The CDR3 is CASSARRSDTEAFF. The CDR3 DNA reads as TGTGCCAGCAGTGCCCGGCGGTCGGACACTGAAGCTTTCTTT.

This clone came up once. The chain is built from TRBV11-2 and TRBJ1-4; a weak D match, TRBD1 (5 bases). Germline V CDR1 and CDR2: SGHAT, FQNNGV. This CDR3 is built from 13 residues. V lost 5 bases, J lost 5 bases, and 9 bases lay in between. CDR3 coding DNA: TGTGCCAGCAGCACTAACAGGAATGAAAAACTGTTTTTT. It translates to CASSTNRNEKLFF.

The chain is built from TRBV7-9 and TRBJ2-6; 8 bases align to TRBD1. The V and J ends lost 1 base and 1 base, in that order; junction bases with no gene match: 6. Germline CDR1 reads SEHNR; CDR2 reads FQNEAQ (reference sequence). The CDR3 totals 18 residues. In nucleotides, the CDR3 is TGTGCCAGCAGCTTAGAGACAGGGGTAGGATCTGGGGCCAACGTCCTGACTTTC. It yields the protein CASSLETGVGSGANVLTF.

The genes are TRBV11-2 and TRBJ2-2, with TRBD2 identical over 7 bases. Germline V CDR1 and CDR2: SGHAT, FQNNGV. With V trimmed by 3 bases and J by 6 bases, 10 bases remained unmatched. CDR3 length: 16 residues. This CDR3 reads CASSFVAGSEPGELFF. CDR3 coding DNA: TGTGCCAGCAGCTTTGTAGCGGGCTCCGAACCCGGGGAGCTGTTTTTT.